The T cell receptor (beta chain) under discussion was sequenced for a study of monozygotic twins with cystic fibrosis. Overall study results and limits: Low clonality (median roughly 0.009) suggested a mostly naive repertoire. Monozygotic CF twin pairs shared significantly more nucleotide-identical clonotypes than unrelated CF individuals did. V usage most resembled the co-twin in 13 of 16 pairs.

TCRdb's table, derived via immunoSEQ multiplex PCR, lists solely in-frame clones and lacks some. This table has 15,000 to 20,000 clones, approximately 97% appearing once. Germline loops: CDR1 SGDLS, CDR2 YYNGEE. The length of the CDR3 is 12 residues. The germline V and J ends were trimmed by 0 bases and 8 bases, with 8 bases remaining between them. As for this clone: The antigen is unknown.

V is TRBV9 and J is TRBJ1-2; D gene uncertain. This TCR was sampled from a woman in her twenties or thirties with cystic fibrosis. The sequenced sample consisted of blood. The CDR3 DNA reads TGTGCCAGCAGCGTAGAAGGGCAGGGCTACACCTTC. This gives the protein CASSVEGQGYTF.